These T cell receptor beta chains were read from a single sample in a study of blood T cell repertoires in COVID-19. Produced via immunoSEQ multiplex PCR; TCRdb's table is partial and in-frame only. This sample has about 250,000 clones, with roughly 80% found just once. The source material was peripheral blood. These receptor sequences come from an elderly man with acute or convalescent COVID-19. CDR3s include the opening cysteine and the closing phenylalanine or tryptophan. Fields, in order: CDR3 length, V gene, D gene, J gene, clone size, CDR3 protein, CDR3 DNA. D genes are given only for firm matches. Where a row states a size, it is once, few, many or the class of an expanded clone; other rows omit it.

len: 13; v_gene: TRBV4-1; d_gene: TRBD1; j_gene: TRBJ1-4; abundance: .; CDR3aa: CASSQGTGFRLFF; CDR3nt: TGCGCCAGCAGCCAGGGGACAGGGTTCAGACTGTTTTTT
len: 18; v_gene: TRBV10-3; d_gene: .; j_gene: TRBJ1-5; abundance: .; CDR3aa: CAISESAPRGGLTQPQHF; CDR3nt: TGTGCCATCAGTGAGTCGGCCCCGAGAGGAGGGCTTACTCAGCCCCAGCATTTT
len: 13; v_gene: TRBV27; d_gene: TRBD1; j_gene: TRBJ2-7; abundance: .; CDR3aa: CASHRQGRYEQYF; CDR3nt: TGTGCCAGCCACCGACAGGGGCGATACGAGCAGTACTTC
len: 13; v_gene: TRBV5-1; d_gene: .; j_gene: TRBJ1-1; abundance: few; CDR3aa: CASRPGEVTEAFF; CDR3nt: TGCGCCAGCAGACCGGGGGAGGTCACTGAAGCTTTCTTT
len: 14; v_gene: TRBV7-9; d_gene: TRBD1; j_gene: TRBJ1-2; abundance: .; CDR3aa: CASSLGDRGYGYTF; CDR3nt: TGTGCCAGCAGCTTAGGGGACAGGGGCTATGGCTACACCTTC
len: 15; v_gene: TRBV6-5; d_gene: TRBD1; j_gene: TRBJ2-7; abundance: .; CDR3aa: CASTPPGTGYNEQYF; CDR3nt: TGTGCCAGCACCCCACCCGGGACAGGTTATAACGAGCAGTACTTC
len: 14; v_gene: TRBV30; d_gene: .; j_gene: TRBJ1-6; abundance: .; CDR3aa: CAWSTVIRNSPLHF; CDR3nt: TGTGCCTGGAGTACAGTAATTAGGAATTCACCCCTCCACTTT
len: 16; v_gene: TRBV7-9; d_gene: .; j_gene: TRBJ1-3; abundance: .; CDR3aa: CASSLGANLSGNTIYF; CDR3nt: TGTGCCAGCAGCTTAGGGGCGAATCTCTCTGGAAACACCATATATTTT
len: 16; v_gene: TRBV5-1; d_gene: TRBD2; j_gene: TRBJ2-3; abundance: .; CDR3aa: CASRLTSGDRRDTQYF; CDR3nt: TGCGCCAGCAGGCTAACTAGCGGGGACCGGAGAGATACGCAGTATTTT
len: 15; v_gene: TRBV7-3; d_gene: TRBD2; j_gene: TRBJ2-3; abundance: .; CDR3aa: CASSLMGGKRQSQYF; CDR3nt: TGTGCCAGCAGCTTAATGGGGGGGAAAAGACAATCGCAGTATTTT
len: 13; v_gene: TRBV19; d_gene: .; j_gene: TRBJ1-5; abundance: few; CDR3aa: CASSIRAAQPQHF; CDR3nt: TGTGCCAGTAGTATCAGGGCAGCTCAGCCCCAGCATTTT
len: 16; v_gene: TRBV19; d_gene: .; j_gene: TRBJ2-7; abundance: .; CDR3aa: CASSKGNSRSGYEQYF; CDR3nt: TGTGCCAGTAGTAAGGGGAATTCAAGATCAGGGTACGAGCAGTACTTC
len: 16; v_gene: TRBV10-2; d_gene: .; j_gene: TRBJ1-6; abundance: .; CDR3aa: CASSVRGTRYNSPLHF; CDR3nt: TGCGCCAGCAGTGTCAGGGGCACCCGCTATAATTCACCCCTCCACTTT
len: 15; v_gene: TRBV11-3; d_gene: TRBD2; j_gene: TRBJ2-3; abundance: .; CDR3aa: CASSLGVSGGDTQYF; CDR3nt: TGTGCCAGCAGCTTAGGGGTTAGCGGGGGAGATACGCAGTATTTT
len: 16; v_gene: TRBV19; d_gene: TRBD1; j_gene: TRBJ1-5; abundance: .; CDR3aa: CASSIRGQGVNQPQHF; CDR3nt: TGTGCCAGTAGTATTCGAGGACAGGGGGTCAATCAGCCCCAGCATTTT
len: 16; v_gene: TRBV9; d_gene: TRBD2; j_gene: TRBJ2-7; abundance: once; CDR3aa: CASSVGTSGDSYEQYF; CDR3nt: TGTGCCAGCAGCGTAGGGACTAGCGGGGATTCCTACGAGCAGTACTTC
len: 14; v_gene: TRBV6-5; d_gene: .; j_gene: TRBJ2-7; abundance: .; CDR3aa: CASSSDRSSYEQYF; CDR3nt: TGTGCCAGCAGTTCAGACAGGAGCTCCTACGAGCAGTACTTC
len: 16; v_gene: TRBV4-1; d_gene: TRBD1; j_gene: TRBJ1-5; abundance: .; CDR3aa: CASSQPGQWAHQPQHF; CDR3nt: TGCGCCAGCAGCCAACCGGGACAGTGGGCCCATCAGCCCCAGCATTTT
len: 16; v_gene: TRBV9; d_gene: .; j_gene: TRBJ1-5; abundance: .; CDR3aa: CASSVGTGISNQPQHF; CDR3nt: TGTGCCAGCAGCGTAGGGACCGGGATTAGCAATCAGCCCCAGCATTTT
len: 17; v_gene: TRBV21-1; d_gene: .; j_gene: TRBJ2-6; abundance: few; CDR3aa: CASSSDREVSGANVLTF; CDR3nt: TGTGCCAGCAGCAGCGACAGGGAGGTTTCTGGGGCCAACGTCCTGACTTTC
len: 18; v_gene: TRBV4-1; d_gene: .; j_gene: TRBJ1-4; abundance: .; CDR3aa: CASSQDVDSRSTNEKLFF; CDR3nt: TGCGCCAGCAGCCAAGATGTCGACAGCCGTTCAACTAATGAAAAACTGTTTTTT
len: 14; v_gene: TRBV18; d_gene: TRBD1; j_gene: TRBJ1-4; abundance: once; CDR3aa: CASSSRQGNEKLFF; CDR3nt: TGTGCCAGCTCATCAAGACAGGGGAATGAAAAACTGTTTTTT
len: 14; v_gene: TRBV27; d_gene: TRBD1; j_gene: TRBJ1-2; abundance: .; CDR3aa: CASRKGDRGRGYTF; CDR3nt: TGTGCCAGCCGAAAGGGGGACAGGGGGCGAGGCTACACCTTC
len: 14; v_gene: TRBV7-8; d_gene: .; j_gene: TRBJ1-2; abundance: .; CDR3aa: CASSPPGLIYGYTF; CDR3nt: TGTGCCAGCAGCCCCCCGGGACTCATCTATGGCTACACCTTC
len: 15; v_gene: TRBV3-1/TRBV3-2; d_gene: .; j_gene: TRBJ1-4; abundance: .; CDR3aa: CASSLDRTVRRELFF; CDR3nt: TGTGCCAGCAGCCTCGACCGGACAGTTAGACGAGAACTGTTTTTT
len: 16; v_gene: TRBV5-6; d_gene: TRBD2; j_gene: TRBJ2-3; abundance: .; CDR3aa: CASTRLAGGVDDTQYF; CDR3nt: TGTGCCAGCACCCGACTAGCGGGGGGAGTAGACGATACGCAGTATTTT
len: 15; v_gene: TRBV6-5; d_gene: TRBD1; j_gene: TRBJ1-2; abundance: few; CDR3aa: CASNTRPGQKDGYTF; CDR3nt: TGTGCCAGCAACACGCGCCCGGGACAGAAAGATGGCTACACCTTC
len: 15; v_gene: TRBV27; d_gene: .; j_gene: TRBJ1-5; abundance: .; CDR3aa: CASSLGGLSNQPQHF; CDR3nt: TGTGCCAGCAGTTTAGGGGGGTTGAGCAATCAGCCCCAGCATTTT
len: 16; v_gene: TRBV7-9; d_gene: TRBD2; j_gene: TRBJ2-5; abundance: .; CDR3aa: CASSSDRAGAGETQYF; CDR3nt: TGTGCCAGCAGCTCCGACAGAGCGGGAGCAGGGGAGACCCAGTACTTC
len: 16; v_gene: TRBV6-6; d_gene: .; j_gene: TRBJ2-2; abundance: .; CDR3aa: CASSYSRAAGPGELFF; CDR3nt: TGTGCCAGCAGTTACTCCCGGGCCGCAGGGCCCGGGGAGCTGTTTTTT
len: 15; v_gene: TRBV9; d_gene: .; j_gene: TRBJ1-6; abundance: once; CDR3aa: CASSVRGRGESPLHF; CDR3nt: TGTGCCAGCAGCGTGAGGGGCAGGGGAGAGTCACCCCTCCACTTT
len: 14; v_gene: TRBV24-1; d_gene: TRBD1; j_gene: TRBJ1-2; abundance: .; CDR3aa: CATSATGQEGGYTF; CDR3nt: TGTGCCACCAGTGCGACAGGGCAAGAAGGTGGCTACACCTTC
len: 12; v_gene: TRBV28; d_gene: .; j_gene: TRBJ1-1; abundance: .; CDR3aa: CASSSLPTEAFF; CDR3nt: TGTGCCAGCAGTTCTCTTCCCACTGAAGCTTTCTTT
len: 15; v_gene: TRBV13; d_gene: .; j_gene: TRBJ1-1; abundance: .; CDR3aa: CASSRGRGWNTEAFF; CDR3nt: TGTGCCAGCAGCCGAGGGAGGGGATGGAACACTGAAGCTTTCTTT